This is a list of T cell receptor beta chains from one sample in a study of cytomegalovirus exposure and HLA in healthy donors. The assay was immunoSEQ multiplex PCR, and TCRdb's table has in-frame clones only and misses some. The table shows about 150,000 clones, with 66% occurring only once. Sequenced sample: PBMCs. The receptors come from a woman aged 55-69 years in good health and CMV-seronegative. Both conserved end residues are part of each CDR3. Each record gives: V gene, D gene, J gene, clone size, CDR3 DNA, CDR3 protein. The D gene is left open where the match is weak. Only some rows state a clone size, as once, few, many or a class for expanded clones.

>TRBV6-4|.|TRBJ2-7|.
TGTGCCAGCAGGTTTGGAGGGTTGGGGTACGAGCAGTACTTC
CASRFGGLGYEQYF
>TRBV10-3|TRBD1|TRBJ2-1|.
TGTGCCATCAGTGACTCAGGGGGCTCCTACAATGAGCAGTTCTTC
CAISDSGGSYNEQFF
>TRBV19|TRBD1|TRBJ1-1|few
TGTGCCACCCGGGGACAGGGGAGGTTCACTGAAGCTTTCTTT
CATRGQGRFTEAFF
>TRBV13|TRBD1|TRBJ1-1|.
TGTGCCAGCAGCGCCGGGACAGCATTAATGAACACTGAAGCTTTCTTT
CASSAGTALMNTEAFF
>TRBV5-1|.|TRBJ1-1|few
TGCGCCAGCAGCAAAGTCGGGGGGGGCGCGGTCACTGAAGCTTTCTTT
CASSKVGGGAVTEAFF
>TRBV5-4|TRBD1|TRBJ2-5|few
TGTGCCAGCAGCTTGGGGGACAGACTTAGCCAAGAGACCCAGTACTTC
CASSLGDRLSQETQYF
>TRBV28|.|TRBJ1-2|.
TGTGCCAGCAGTGCTCCGGGGGGAGTGTACTATGGCTACACCTTC
CASSAPGGVYYGYTF
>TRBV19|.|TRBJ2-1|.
TGTGCCAGTAGTATAGGGACAGACTCCTACAATGAGCAGTTCTTC
CASSIGTDSYNEQFF
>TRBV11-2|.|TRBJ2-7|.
TGTGCCAGTTCCCCCACCCAGGCCTACGAGCAGTACTTC
CASSPTQAYEQYF
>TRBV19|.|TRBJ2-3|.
TGTGCCAGTACTAGCACAGATACGCAGTATTTT
CASTSTDTQYF
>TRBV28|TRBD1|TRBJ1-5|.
TGTGCCAGCAGTTTCCCCTCCCAACCGGGACAGGCCAATCAGCCCCAGCATTTT
CASSFPSQPGQANQPQHF
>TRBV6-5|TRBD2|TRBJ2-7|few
TGTGCCAGCAGTTACTCGACTAGCGGGGCCTACGAGCAGTACTTC
CASSYSTSGAYEQYF
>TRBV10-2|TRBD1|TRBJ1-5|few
TGCGCCACTCGGACAGGGAACAATCAGCCCCAGCATTTT
CATRTGNNQPQHF
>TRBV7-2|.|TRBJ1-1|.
TGTGCCAGCAGCTTAGCGTCCGTCACTGAAGCTTTCTTT
CASSLASVTEAFF
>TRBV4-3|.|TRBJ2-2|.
TGCGCCAGCAGCCACGGGTATCCGAACACCGGGGAGCTGTTTTTT
CASSHGYPNTGELFF
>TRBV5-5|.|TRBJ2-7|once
TGTGCCAGCAGCTTGGCGGGGAGTGATCGCTACGAGCAGTACTTC
CASSLAGSDRYEQYF
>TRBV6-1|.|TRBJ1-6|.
TGTGCCAGCAGTGAATTGGGGGCGAGAAATTCACCCCTCCACTTT
CASSELGARNSPLHF
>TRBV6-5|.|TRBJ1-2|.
TGTGCCAGCAGGGGGCCCTATGGCTACACCTTC
CASRGPYGYTF
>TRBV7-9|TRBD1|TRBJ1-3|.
TGTGCCAGCAGCACCCGACAGGGGACTGGAAACACCATATATTTT
CASSTRQGTGNTIYF
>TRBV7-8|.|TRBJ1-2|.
TGCGCCAGCAGCCGGGACACCAACTATGGCTACACCTTC
CASSRDTNYGYTF
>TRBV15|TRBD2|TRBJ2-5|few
TGTGCCACCAGCAGCGGGACCGGGAGGGGAGAGACCCAGTACTTC
CATSSGTGRGETQYF
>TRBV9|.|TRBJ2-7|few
TGTGCCAGCAGCCCCAGGGCAAACAACTACGAGCAGTACTTC
CASSPRANNYEQYF
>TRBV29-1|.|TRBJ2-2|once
TGCAGCGTTGGGCAGGGGAACACCGGGGAGCTGTTTTTT
CSVGQGNTGELFF
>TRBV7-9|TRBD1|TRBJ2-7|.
TGTGCCAGCAGCGCTACGGGACAGCCCTACGAGCAGTACTTC
CASSATGQPYEQYF
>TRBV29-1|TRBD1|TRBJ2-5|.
TGCAGCGTCGACGGACAGGGGGCACAGGAGCAGTACTTC
CSVDGQGAQEQYF
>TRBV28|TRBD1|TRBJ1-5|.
TGTGCCAGCAGCCCGCGGGGACAGGGAGGCAATCAGCCCCAGCATTTT
CASSPRGQGGNQPQHF
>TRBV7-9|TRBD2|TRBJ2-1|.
TGTTCCAGCAGCCCATCTAGCGGGGGATACAATGAGCAGTTCTTC
CSSSPSSGGYNEQFF
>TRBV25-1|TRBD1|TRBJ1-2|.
TGTGCCAGCAGTGAAGTCCCCCCAGGGGGCCATGGCTACACCTTC
CASSEVPPGGHGYTF
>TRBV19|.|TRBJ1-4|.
TGTGCCAGTAGTATATCCGTTCATGAAAAACTGTTTTTT
CASSISVHEKLFF
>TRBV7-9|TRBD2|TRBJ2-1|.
TGTGCCAGCAGCTCTGAAGCGGGACTAGCGACCCATGAGCAGTTCTTC
CASSSEAGLATHEQFF
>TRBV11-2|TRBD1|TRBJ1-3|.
TGTGCCAGCAGACCCACAGGGGGCTTGGGCGGAAACACCATATATTTT
CASRPTGGLGGNTIYF
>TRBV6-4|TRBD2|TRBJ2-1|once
TGTGCCAGCAGCGAACTAGCGGGAGGCCCCTACAATGAGCAGTTCTTC
CASSELAGGPYNEQFF
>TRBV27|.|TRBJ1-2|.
TGTGCCAGCAGTTTATCCATGACAGGAAGGGATGGCTACACCTTC
CASSLSMTGRDGYTF
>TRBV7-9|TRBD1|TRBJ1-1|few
TGTGCCAGCAGTTTCAGCAACAGGGGTAACACTGAAGCTTTCTTT
CASSFSNRGNTEAFF
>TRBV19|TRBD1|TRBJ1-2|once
TGTGCCAGTCGGGCAGGGGGAAGTTCGGGTGGCTACACCTTC
CASRAGGSSGGYTF
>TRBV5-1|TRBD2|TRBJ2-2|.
TGCGCCAGTTCACCTACTAGCGGGAACACCGGGGAGCTGTTTTTT
CASSPTSGNTGELFF
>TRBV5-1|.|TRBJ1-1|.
TGCGCCAGCAGCTTGGCCCGGGGGGACACTGAAGCTTTCTTT
CASSLARGDTEAFF
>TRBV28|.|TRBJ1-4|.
TGTGCCAGCAGTGCGTCAACTAATGAAAAACTGTTTTTT
CASSASTNEKLFF
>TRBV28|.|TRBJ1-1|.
TGTGCCAGCAGTTCGCCCCCGGACACTGAAGCTTTCTTT
CASSSPPDTEAFF
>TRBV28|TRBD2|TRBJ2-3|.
TGTGCCAGCAGCGCGGGGGGGCTTACAGATACGCAGTATTTT
CASSAGGLTDTQYF
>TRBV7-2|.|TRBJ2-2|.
TGTGCCAGCAGCCTCACCGTAACACCGGCGGGTCCGAGGACCGGGGAGCTGTTTTTT
CASSLTVTPAGPRTGELFF
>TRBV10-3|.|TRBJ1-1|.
TGTGCCATCAGAGGTTTTCAGGGTCTGAACACTGAAGCTTTCTTT
CAIRGFQGLNTEAFF
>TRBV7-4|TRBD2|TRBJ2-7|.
TGTGCCAGCAGCTTGGGTTCGTTGCGGGAGCGCCACGAGCAGTACTTC
CASSLGSLRERHEQYF
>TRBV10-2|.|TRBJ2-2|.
TGCGCCAGCAGGGAAGGCGGGGGCGTGAACACCGGGGAGCTGTTTTTT
CASREGGGVNTGELFF
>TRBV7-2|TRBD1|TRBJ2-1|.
TGTGCCAGCAGCTTAGCGCCGGGGACAGGGGGCGAACAGGGTGAGCAGTTCTTC
CASSLAPGTGGEQGEQFF